This passage covers 9 T cell receptor beta chains from one sample sequenced in a study of shared clonotypes between healthy human individuals (dated by TCRdb to the early 2020s). CD8 naive samples consisted of CD45RO-negative cells that were positively selected for CCR7, yielding a CD45RA+CCR7+ population without TemRA cells. Libraries were constructed by the immunoSEQ multiplex PCR assay. The source is immuneACCESS, and TCRdb retained only in-frame sequences with V and J called. Part of the clones is not carried over; for the studies checked, unresolved V genes explain less than half of this, and the remainder is unexplained. The sample records just over 2,000,000 clones, approximately 94% of which are singletons. More than 0.95% of the sample comes from the top ten. Sequenced: naive CD8+ T cells sorted from blood. Read against the paper, the sample's cell subset or site label means: CD45RA+CCR7+. The origin of the receptors is a man younger than 35 in good health.

V and J are TRBV4-1 and TRBJ2-1; D not certain. Trimming took 0 bases from V and 0 from J, leaving 9 bases between them. This CDR3 has 16 amino acids. Germline CDR1 is MGHRA and CDR2 is YSYEKL. CDR3 residues: CASSQDTMSSYNEQFF. The CDR3 DNA follows: TGCGCCAGCAGCCAAGATACAATGAGCTCCTACAATGAGCAGTTCTTC.

In the case of this clone: Other nucleotide sequences from this sample produce the same CDR3. This chain joins TRBV27 and TRBJ1-5; D remains ambiguous. Trimming took off 3 bases at V and 6 bases at J, with 9 bases between the two ends. Looked up from germline, CDR1 is MNHEY and CDR2 is SMNVEV (reference sequence). The CDR3 contains 13 residues. CDR3 nucleotide sequence: TGTGCCAGCAGTTTGGGTTTCGGTCAGCCCCAGCATTTT. Translation: CASSLGFGQPQHF.

The chain has TRBV4-1 and TRBJ2-7, with D possibly being TRBD2 (6 bases). Trimming pared 4 bases from V and 2 bases from J, leaving 9 bases between. From germline, CDR1 is MGHRA and CDR2 YSYEKL. The CDR3 extends over 13 amino acids. CDR3: CASSLSGTYEQYF. The CDR3 DNA follows: TGCGCCAGCAGCCTTAGCGGCACCTACGAGCAGTACTTC.

Comments on this clone: An end of the junction differs from the germline gene, which may be a read error. V gene TRBV6-1 combines with J gene TRBJ1-1; D is unclear. Looked up from germline, CDR1 is MNHNS and CDR2 is SASEGT. The CDR3 has 11 amino acids. CDR3 sequence reads: CASGENTEAFF. The CDR3 DNA sequence: TGTGCCAGCGGTGAAAACACTGAAGCTTTCTTT.

The rearrangement uses TRBV27 and TRBJ2-7; 10 bases map to TRBD1. Germline V gives CDR1 MNHEY, CDR2 SMNVEV (reference sequence). This CDR3 comprises 17 residues. V dropped 6 bases and J dropped 5; count of bases not matched to a gene: 16. The CDR3 DNA reads as TGTGCCAGCAGCCCTGGGACAGGGGATCAAATTTTGGACGAGCAGTACTTC. It specifies CASSPGTGDQILDEQYF.

The CDR3 region has the DNA TGTGCCAGCAGTTACTCCAAGGGGGCGCACTATGGCTACACCTTC. It encodes CASSYSKGAHYGYTF. The chain carries TRBV6-5 and TRBJ1-2, with 7 bases aligning to TRBD1. This CDR3 has 15 amino acids. CDR1 is MNHEY, CDR2 SVGAGI, per germline. The V segment lost 0 bases and the J segment 3 bases; nucleotides outside the gene matches: 4.

This clone was seen only once. The V gene is TRBV30, the J gene TRBJ1-3; maybe TRBD1 (5 bases). The germline V and J ends were trimmed by 3 bases and 4 bases, with 16 bases remaining between them. Germline values: CDR1 GTSNPN, CDR2 SVGIG (reference sequence). This CDR3 has 15 amino acids. The CDR3 here is CAWSPPGRAGNTIYF. CDR3 nucleotides: TGTGCCTGGAGCCCTCCGGGGCGGGCGGGAAACACCATATATTTT.

This rearrangement joins TRBV27 to TRBJ2-7; tentative D call: TRBD1 (5 bases). Germline CDR1 MNHEY, CDR2 SMNVEV (reference sequence). V was shortened by 0 bases and J by 4 bases, with 13 bases between the two germline ends. CDR3 length equals 15 residues. The CDR3 sequence is CASSLSERGSYEQYF. The CDR3 nucleotides are TGTGCCAGCAGTTTATCTGAAAGGGGCTCGTACGAGCAGTACTTC.

This chain uses TRBV7-9 with TRBJ2-5; TRBD2 matches at 12 bases. CDR3 size: 16 residues. The germline V gene encodes CDR1 SEHNR and CDR2 FQNEAQ (reference sequence). After removal of 1 base from V and 1 base from J, the junction contained 1 base not matched to a gene. This CDR3 is CASSLELAGGQETQYF. The DNA of the CDR3 is TGTGCCAGCAGCTTAGAACTAGCGGGGGGCCAAGAGACCCAGTACTTC.